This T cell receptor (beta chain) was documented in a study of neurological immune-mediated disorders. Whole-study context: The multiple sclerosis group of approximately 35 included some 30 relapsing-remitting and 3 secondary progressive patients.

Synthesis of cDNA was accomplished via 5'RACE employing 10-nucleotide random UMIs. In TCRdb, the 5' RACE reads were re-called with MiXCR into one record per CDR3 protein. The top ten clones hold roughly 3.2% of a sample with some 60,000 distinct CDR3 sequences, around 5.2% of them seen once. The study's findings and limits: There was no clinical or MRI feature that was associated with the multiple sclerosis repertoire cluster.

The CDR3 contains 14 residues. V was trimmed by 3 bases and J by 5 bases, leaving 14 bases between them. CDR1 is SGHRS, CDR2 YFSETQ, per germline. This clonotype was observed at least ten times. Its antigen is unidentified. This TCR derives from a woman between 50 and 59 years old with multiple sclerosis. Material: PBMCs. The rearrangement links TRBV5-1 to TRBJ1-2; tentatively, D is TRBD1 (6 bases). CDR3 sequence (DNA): TGCGCCAGCAGCTCTAGAGGGGGTCCATATGGCTACACCTTC. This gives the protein CASSSRGGPYGYTF.